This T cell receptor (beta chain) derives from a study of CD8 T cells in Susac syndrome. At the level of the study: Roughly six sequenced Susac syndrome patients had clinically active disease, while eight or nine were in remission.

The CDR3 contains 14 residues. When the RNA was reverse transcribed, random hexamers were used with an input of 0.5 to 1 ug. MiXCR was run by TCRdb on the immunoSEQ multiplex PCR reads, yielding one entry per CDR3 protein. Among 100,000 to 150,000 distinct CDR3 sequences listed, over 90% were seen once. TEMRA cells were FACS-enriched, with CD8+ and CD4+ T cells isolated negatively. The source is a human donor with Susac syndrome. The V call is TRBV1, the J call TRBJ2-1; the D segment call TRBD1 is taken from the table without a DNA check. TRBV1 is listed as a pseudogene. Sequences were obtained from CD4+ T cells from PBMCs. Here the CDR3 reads CTSIHPPSGNEQFF. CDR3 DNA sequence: TGCACCAGCATCCATCCCCCCAGCGGCAATGAGCAGTTCTTC.